These T cell receptor beta chains were read from a single sample in a study of T-cell reconstitution after alpha-beta-depleted transplantation in children. TCRdb re-called the PCR reads with MiXCR, one entry per CDR3 protein. The sample records roughly 400,000 distinct CDR3 sequences, around 21% being singletons. The sample was PBMCs from the stem cell graft donor, taken from the stem cell graft. Receptor source: a human donor who donated a stem cell graft to a child with acute myeloid leukemia. Each CDR3 is given with its conserved first and last residue. D genes are given only for firm matches. Clone size is not always given. Where it is, it says once, few, many or a class for expanded clones.

.,TRBJ2-3,.,TRBV7-2,CASRRPRGLGNTQYF,TGTGCCAGCAGACGCCCCCGGGGGCTCGGAAATACGCAGTATTTT
.,TRBJ2-7,.,TRBV3-1,CASSKQAAYEQYF,TGTGCCTCCAGCAAACAGGCTGCCTACGAGCAGTACTTC
.,TRBJ2-5,few,TRBV6-1,CASSPTRTGLGTQYF,TGTGCCAGCAGTCCGACCCGGACGGGTCTGGGGACCCAGTACTTC
.,TRBJ2-2,.,TRBV24-1,CATSDFAGELFF,TGTGCCACCAGTGATTTCGCCGGGGAGCTGTTTTTT
TRBD1,TRBJ2-1,.,TRBV24-1,CATSDGQGDNEQFF,TGTGCCACCAGTGACGGACAGGGGGACAATGAGCAGTTCTTC
TRBD1,TRBJ2-1,many,TRBV29-1,CSVSNPDRGHNEQFF,TGCAGCGTTTCCAACCCTGACAGGGGGCACAATGAGCAGTTCTTC
TRBD2,TRBJ2-1,.,TRBV6-2/TRBV6-3,CASSYTNLAGGLNEQFF,TGTGCCAGCAGTTACACCAACCTAGCGGGAGGGTTAAATGAGCAGTTCTTC
.,TRBJ2-1,many,TRBV29-1,CSPGTNNEQFF,TGCAGCCCTGGGACGAACAATGAGCAGTTCTTC
TRBD2,TRBJ2-1,many,TRBV20-1,CSARDWLTGRVLEQFF,TGCAGTGCTAGAGATTGGCTTACCGGGAGGGTGCTTGAGCAGTTCTTC
TRBD1,TRBJ2-1,few,TRBV29-1,CSVTTGGLSYNEQFF,TGCAGCGTGACAACAGGGGGATTGTCCTACAATGAGCAGTTCTTC
TRBD2,TRBJ2-7,.,TRBV9,CASSVTMTSGRGEQYF,TGTGCCAGCAGCGTGACGATGACTAGCGGGAGGGGCGAGCAGTACTTC
.,TRBJ2-1,few,TRBV20-1,CSARDFTNNEQFF,TGCAGTGCTAGAGATTTCACCAACAATGAGCAGTTCTTC
TRBD2,TRBJ2-1,many,TRBV24-1,CATSDPLEAGGNYNEQFF,TGTGCCACCAGTGACCCTCTGGAAGCGGGAGGGAACTACAATGAGCAGTTCTTC
.,TRBJ2-1,.,TRBV12-3/TRBV12-4,CASSRYSYNEQFF,TGTGCCAGCAGTAGGTACAGTTACAATGAGCAGTTCTTC
TRBD1,TRBJ2-4,medium-sized,TRBV20-1,CSAPRDRGNIQYF,TGCAGTGCTCCCCGGGACAGGGGGAACATTCAGTACTTC
.,TRBJ2-5,.,TRBV28,CASSSRHGPPETQYF,TGTGCCAGCAGTTCCCGTCACGGACCCCCGGAGACCCAGTACTTC
.,TRBJ2-4,few,TRBV24-1,CATSDFWGGIQYF,TGTGCCACCAGTGATTTTTGGGGTGGCATTCAGTACTTC
TRBD2,TRBJ2-1,many,TRBV29-1,CSVEWLAVYNEQFF,TGCAGCGTTGAGTGGCTAGCGGTATACAATGAGCAGTTCTTC
TRBD1,TRBJ2-1,.,TRBV7-9,CASSRPPGQNYNEQFF,TGTGCCAGCAGCAGACCCCCGGGACAGAATTACAATGAGCAGTTCTTC
.,TRBJ2-7,many,TRBV10-3,CAIRPPGRSSYEQYF,TGTGCCATCAGGCCCCCCGGTCGGTCCTCCTACGAGCAGTACTTC
.,TRBJ2-7,.,TRBV4-2,CASRRAGQPTYEQYF,TGTGCCAGCAGGCGAGCGGGACAGCCGACCTACGAGCAGTACTTC
.,TRBJ2-1,.,TRBV21-1,CASSKVDEQFF,TGTGCCAGCAGCAAGGTGGATGAGCAGTTCTTC
.,TRBJ2-1,.,TRBV6-5,CASSFIRAGDNEQFF,TGTGCCAGCAGTTTTATCCGAGCGGGTGACAATGAGCAGTTCTTC
.,TRBJ2-1,.,TRBV24-1,CATSDAKGYYNEQFF,TGTGCCACCAGTGACGCCAAGGGCTACTACAATGAGCAGTTCTTC
TRBD2,TRBJ2-7,.,TRBV5-5,CASSLGPAGYEQYF,TGTGCCAGCAGCTTAGGGCCAGCGGGGTACGAGCAGTACTTC
TRBD2,TRBJ2-3,few,TRBV12-3/TRBV12-4,CASSPGLVPGTDTQYF,TGTGCCAGCAGTCCGGGACTAGTCCCTGGCACAGATACGCAGTATTTT
TRBD1,TRBJ2-2,.,TRBV29-1,CSVEETGLNTGELFF,TGCAGCGTTGAGGAGACAGGGCTGAACACCGGGGAGCTGTTTTTT
.,TRBJ2-1,few,TRBV4-1,CASSHGTANEQFF,TGCGCCAGCAGCCATGGAACGGCCAATGAGCAGTTCTTC
.,TRBJ2-2,.,TRBV10-3,CAISALARGGELFF,TGTGCCATCAGTGCACTAGCCCGAGGCGGGGAGCTGTTTTTT
.,TRBJ2-3,few,TRBV12-3/TRBV12-4,CASSLWVDTQYF,TGTGCCAGCAGTTTATGGGTGGATACGCAGTATTTT
.,TRBJ2-1,few,TRBV4-1,CASSQVSSGTYNEQFF,TGCGCCAGCAGCCAAGTTAGTTCGGGGACCTACAATGAGCAGTTCTTC
TRBD1,TRBJ2-7,many,TRBV20-1,CSARTGGDWEQYF,TGCAGTGCTAGAACAGGGGGTGATTGGGAGCAGTACTTC
.,TRBJ1-2,.,TRBV12-3/TRBV12-4,CASSFDKSYGYTF,TGTGCCAGCAGCTTTGACAAAAGCTATGGCTACACCTTC
.,TRBJ1-5,many,TRBV20-1,CSAPTGNSNQPQHF,TGCAGTGCGCCAACAGGGAATAGCAATCAGCCCCAGCATTTT
TRBD1,TRBJ1-5,.,TRBV29-1,CSITTGGADQPQHF,TGCAGCATTACGACAGGGGGCGCGGATCAGCCCCAGCATTTT
.,TRBJ1-4,many,TRBV6-1,CATRPIAAGEKLFF,TGTGCCACCCGGCCTATCGCAGCCGGTGAAAAACTGTTTTTT
.,TRBJ2-1,.,TRBV28,CASSLLGSRVINEQFF,TGTGCCAGCAGTTTATTGGGTAGTCGAGTGATTAATGAGCAGTTCTTC
.,TRBJ2-5,few,TRBV29-1,CSVDPDTQETQYF,TGCAGCGTTGACCCGGACACCCAAGAGACCCAGTACTTC
TRBD2,TRBJ2-7,many,TRBV6-5,CASSYSGSSYEQYF,TGTGCCAGCAGTTATAGCGGGAGCTCCTACGAGCAGTACTTC
.,TRBJ2-1,.,TRBV7-9,CASSLGTNIPYNEQFF,TGTGCCAGCAGCTTAGGGACTAATATTCCCTACAATGAGCAGTTCTTC
TRBD2,TRBJ2-3,.,TRBV20-1,CSAPNSGSVADTQYF,TGCAGTGCTCCCAATAGCGGGAGTGTGGCAGATACGCAGTATTTT
.,TRBJ2-1,few,TRBV29-1,CSVVVVGNEQFF,TGCAGCGTTGTCGTGGTGGGGAATGAGCAGTTCTTC
TRBD2,TRBJ2-7,few,TRBV7-8,CASSLDGLDTYEQYF,TGTGCCAGCAGCTTAGATGGACTAGACACCTACGAGCAGTACTTC
.,TRBJ2-1,many,TRBV20-1,CSAQTALSSYNEQFF,TGCAGTGCCCAGACAGCATTGAGCTCCTACAATGAGCAGTTCTTC
.,TRBJ2-1,.,TRBV27,CASSPPVGEQFF,TGTGCCAGCAGTCCCCCAGTAGGTGAGCAGTTCTTC